Below, 20 T cell receptor beta chains from the same sample are listed, as sequenced in a study of OX40 agonist ivuxolimab in advanced cancers. TCRdb's table, derived via immunoSEQ multiplex PCR, lists solely in-frame clones and lacks some. There are 60,000 to 65,000 clones in the sample; approximately 83% occur only once, and around 0.7% lies in the top ten. The sample consisted of CD4+ or CD8+ T cells sorted from blood, taken in a trial of the OX40 agonist ivuxolimab. Receptors originate from an adult with an advanced solid tumor such as melanoma, head and neck, liver or kidney cancer.

The gene calls are TRBV19 and TRBJ2-3; maybe TRBD1 (6 bases). The CDR3 spans 14 residues. Germline CDR1 and CDR2: LNHDA and SQIVND (reference sequence). V was trimmed by 5 bases and J by 5 bases, leaving 14 bases between them. The CDR3 protein is CASSRGTREDTQYF. The CDR3 coding sequence is TGTGCCAGTAGTCGAGGGACAAGGGAAGATACGCAGTATTTT.

This chain uses TRBV5-1 with TRBJ2-1; 9 bases agree with TRBD2. The germline V gene has CDR1 SGHRS and CDR2 YFSETQ. After removal of 4 bases from V and 9 bases from J, the junction contained 11 bases not matched to a gene. CDR3 length: 15 residues. The CDR3 coding sequence is TGCGCCAGCAGCCCGGTCGCGGGAGGGCCGGGTGAGCAGTTCTTC. It specifies CASSPVAGGPGEQFF.

For this clone: Other DNA sequences in the sample encode the same CDR3. The chain recombines TRBV18 with TRBJ2-2, with D perhaps TRBD1 (6 bases). The germline V gene encodes CDR1 KGHSH and CDR2 LQKENI. V was shortened by 3 bases and J by 1 base, with 12 bases between the two germline ends. CDR3 length equals 16 residues. CDR3 in DNA: TGTGCCAGCTCACCGCCAGACAGGCTGAACACCGGGGAGCTGTTTTTT. Protein product: CASSPPDRLNTGELFF.

The rearrangement joins TRBV6-1 to TRBJ2-1, with 7 bases matching TRBD1. CDR3 length: 16 residues. With V trimmed by 2 bases and J by 7 bases, 11 bases remained unmatched. CDR1 and CDR2 (germline): MNHNS, SASEGT. This CDR3 reads CASSEFKGALLNEQFF. CDR3 nucleotides: TGTGCCAGCAGTGAATTCAAGGGGGCGCTTTTGAATGAGCAGTTCTTC.

The table lists this clone with a count of one. V usage is TRBV7-2 and J usage is TRBJ1-2; D might be TRBD1 (6 bases). V lost 5 bases and J 6 bases, leaving 13 bases between the germline ends. Germline CDR1 reads SGHTA; CDR2 reads FQGNSA. The CDR3 extends over 13 amino acids. CDR3 coding DNA: TGTGCCAGCAGCCCGAACAGGGCGGATGGCTACACCTTC. Its protein product is CASSPNRADGYTF.

The rearrangement uses TRBV5-1 and TRBJ2-3; TRBD2 matches at 11 bases. V lost 4 bases to trimming and J lost 1 base; unmatched junction nucleotides: 14. The CDR3 runs to 19 residues. The germline V gene has CDR1 SGHRS and CDR2 YFSETQ. The chain's CDR3 is CASSRAGTSGATGTDTQYF. The DNA for the CDR3 is TGCGCCAGCAGCCGCGCCGGGACTAGCGGAGCCACGGGCACAGATACGCAGTATTTT. The whole variable domain, remainder taken from reference TRBV5-1 and TRBJ2-3, is KAGVTQTPRYLIKTRGQQVTLSCSPISGHRSVSWYQQTPGQGLQFLFEYFSETQRNKGNFPGRFSGRQFSNSRSEMNVSTLELGDSALYLCASSRAGTSGATGTDTQYFGPGTRLTVL.

The rearrangement links TRBV9 to TRBJ2-3; 7 nucleotides agree with TRBD2. The CDR3 extends over 17 amino acids. Losses at the gene ends were 0 bases for V and 1 base for J; bases not matched to a gene: 8. Per the germline V gene, CDR1 is SGDLS and CDR2 is YYNGEE. This CDR3 reads CASSVDPWGGGTDTQYF. CDR3 DNA sequence: TGTGCCAGCAGCGTAGACCCTTGGGGGGGTGGCACAGATACGCAGTATTTT.

The genes are TRBV27 and TRBJ2-3; 7 nucleotides match TRBD1. The CDR3 runs to 14 residues. Germline V CDR1 and CDR2: MNHEY, SMNVEV (reference sequence). The J segment lost 6 bases and the V segment lost 5 bases, leaving 8 bases of the junction unmatched. The DNA for the CDR3 is TGTGCCAGCAGTCTTCGTACAGGGGCTGATACGCAGTATTTT. Its translation is CASSLRTGADTQYF.

This chain connects TRBV10-3 to TRBJ2-1, with 9 bases identical to TRBD1. The CDR3 is 13 residues long. After removal of 5 bases from V and 7 bases from J, the junction contained 3 bases not matched to a gene. Germline V gene sequence: CDR1 ENHRY, CDR2 SYGVKD. The CDR3 bases are TGTGCCATCAGTATGGACAGGGGAAATGAGCAGTTCTTC. This gives the protein CAISMDRGNEQFF.

The chain combines TRBV5-1 with TRBJ2-3, with TRBD2 identical over 10 bases. The germline gives CDR1 SGHRS, CDR2 YFSETQ. The ends lost 5 bases at V and 0 bases at J; junction bases unmatched: 6. This CDR3 is 16 amino acids long. The CDR3 coding sequence is TGCGCCAGCAGTACCCGGACTAGCGGCAGCACAGATACGCAGTATTTT. Translated: CASSTRTSGSTDTQYF.

V and J are TRBV19 and TRBJ1-1, with a tentative D call TRBD1 (5 bases). This CDR3 contains 13 residues. The V end was cut by 7 bases, the J end by 4 bases, with 13 bases between. The germline V gene encodes CDR1 LNHDA and CDR2 SQIVND (reference sequence). The CDR3 DNA reads as TGTGCCAGTACTGGGGGATGGGGCACTGAAGCTTTCTTT. It codes for CASTGGWGTEAFF.

This clone turned up a few times. V gene TRBV15 combines with J gene TRBJ1-2; D is unclear. Trimming removed 0 bases from V and 5 bases from J, with 10 bases in between. The CDR3 totals 14 residues. The germline V gene has CDR1 LNHNV and CDR2 YYDKDF (reference sequence). CDR3 bases: TGTGCCACCAGCAGAGAGTTAGAGCGTTATGGCTACACCTTC. Its protein product is CATSRELERYGYTF. Based on the CDR3 plus reference TRBV15 and TRBJ1-2, the full variable domain is DAMVIQNPRYQVTQFGKPVTLSCSQTLNHNVMYWYQQKSSQAPKLLFHYYDKDFNNEADTPDNFQSRRPNTSFCFLDIRSPGLGDTAMYLCATSRELERYGYTFGSGTRLTVV.

The V and J genes are TRBV5-1 and TRBJ2-7, with D hard to call. Germline loops: CDR1 SGHRS, CDR2 YFSETQ. V lost 3 bases, J lost 3 bases, and 10 bases lay in between. The CDR3 sequence is 13 residues long. CDR3 protein: CASSSDTFYEQYF. DNA of the CDR3: TGCGCCAGCAGCTCCGACACTTTCTACGAGCAGTACTTC.

The J gene is TRBJ1-4, the V gene TRBV7-9, with D possibly being TRBD1 (6 bases). Trimming removed 5 bases at V and 10 bases at J, with 11 bases between. Germline assignment: CDR1 SEHNR and CDR2 FQNEAQ (reference sequence). This CDR3 spans 12 amino acids. The CDR3 DNA is TGTGCCAGCAGCAGGGGGGGAGGAAAACTGTTTTTT. Translating gives CASSRGGGKLFF. Filled out from reference TRBV7-9 and TRBJ1-4, the complete variable domain reads DTGVSQNPRHKITKRGQNVTFRCDPISEHNRLYWYRQTLGQGPEFLTYFQNEAQLEKSRLLSDRFSAERPKGSFSTLEIQRTEQGDSAMYLCASSRGGGKLFFGSGTQLSVL.

The V call is TRBV19, the J call TRBJ2-5, with 7 bases lining up with TRBD1. The CDR3 totals 13 residues. The trim removed 8 bases at V and 2 bases at J, leaving 5 bases unmatched. The germline V gene encodes CDR1 LNHDA and CDR2 SQIVND (reference sequence). CDR3 sequence (DNA): TGTGCCAGTCGAATGACAGGGCAAGAGACCCAGTACTTC. It translates to CASRMTGQETQYF.

This rearrangement joins TRBV2 to TRBJ2-2; the D is unclear. The CDR3 has 13 amino acids. Per the germline V gene, CDR1 is SNHLY and CDR2 is FYNNEI. Trimming removed 11 bases from V and 1 base from J, with 11 bases in between. This chain's CDR3 is CASAGENTGELFF. CDR3 coding DNA: TGTGCCTCAGCCGGAGAGAACACCGGGGAGCTGTTTTTT.

V and J are TRBV25-1 and TRBJ2-3, with 12 nucleotides matching TRBD2. J was trimmed by 1 base and V by 4 bases; bases with no gene match: 3. CDR1 MGHDK and CDR2 SYGVNS come from the germline V gene. The CDR3 contains 16 residues. CDR3 loop: CASSATSGGRTDTQYF. DNA of the CDR3: TGTGCCAGCAGTGCCACTAGCGGGGGGCGCACAGATACGCAGTATTTT. Based on the CDR3 plus reference TRBV25-1 and TRBJ2-3, the full variable domain is EADIYQTPRYLVIGTGKKITLECSQTMGHDKMYWYQQDPGMELHLIHYSYGVNSTEKGDLSSESTVSRIRTEHFPLTLESARPSHTSQYLCASSATSGGRTDTQYFGPGTRLTVL.

The rearrangement joins TRBV19 to TRBJ1-2; a possible D gene is TRBD1 (5 bases). CDR3 length: 12 residues. Germline V lookup: CDR1 LNHDA, CDR2 SQIVND (reference sequence). The V end was cut by 5 bases, the J end by 5 bases, with 9 bases between. CDR3 DNA: TGTGCCAGTAGTTCTACAGGTTATGGCTACACCTTC. The encoded protein is CASSSTGYGYTF.

The table lists this clone with a few counts. The rearrangement joins TRBV5-1 to TRBJ1-1; TRBD1 agrees at 7 bases. In germline, CDR1 is SGHRS, CDR2 YFSETQ. Germline trimming cut 0 bases from V and 11 bases from J; bases unmatched to any gene: 7. The CDR3 sequence is 13 residues long. CDR3 protein: CASSLVGDRLAFF. CDR3 nucleotide sequence: TGCGCCAGCAGCTTGGTCGGGGACAGATTGGCTTTCTTT.

The chain has TRBV6-1 and TRBJ2-7; either TRBD1 or TRBD2 may fit D (5 bases each). V gave up 6 bases and J gave up 3 bases, with 18 bases separating them. The CDR3 loop spans 15 amino acids. The V gene's germline CDR1 is MNHNS and CDR2 SASEGT. CDR3 residues: CASRPFTRDHYEQYF. The CDR3 region has the DNA TGTGCCAGCAGACCTTTCACCCGGGACCACTACGAGCAGTACTTC.